Here is one TCR beta chain with its context. In the original processing: Reference gene primers were amplified, and this amplification served to estimate nucleated cell counts. Some clones are missing from TCRdb's copy, which holds only in-frame ones; the method was immunoSEQ multiplex PCR. V and J calls plus clone size are reproduced from that table; the DNA served to infer D and trimming. This sample has some 220,000 clones, with 75% to 90% found just once. This entry is derived from a study of blood T cell repertoires in COVID-19. Trimming took 6 bases from V and 8 from J, leaving 13 bases between them. The germline V gene has CDR1 MDHEN and CDR2 SYDVKM. CDR3 length: 12 residues.

The sequenced material came from PBMCs or T cells enriched from blood (not recorded which). The chain recombines TRBV28 with TRBJ1-2; D might be TRBD1 (5 bases). The TCR sequence derives from a woman between 18 and 30 years old in a cohort exposed to, infected with or recovered from COVID-19 (not recorded which). CDR3: CASRDRQLGYTF. Here the CDR3 DNA reads TGTGCCAGCAGAGACCGACAGTTGGGCTACACCTTC.